The 3 T cell receptor beta chains given below trace back to one sample, sequenced in a study of OX40 agonist ivuxolimab in advanced cancers. The protocol was immunoSEQ multiplex PCR, while the TCRdb copy is restricted to in-frame clones and leaves out a portion. The data contain roughly 72,000 clones, around 85% of them singletons. Here the sequenced sample was CD4+ or CD8+ T cells sorted from blood, taken in a trial of the OX40 agonist ivuxolimab. The receptors derive from an adult with an advanced solid tumor such as melanoma, head and neck, liver or kidney cancer.

Only one count was recorded for this clone. This chain links TRBV29-1 with TRBJ2-1, with D possibly being TRBD1 or TRBD2 (5 bases each). This CDR3 is 16 amino acids long. Between the trimmed V and J ends, which lost 2 bases and 4 bases, there was a span of 18 bases. Germline CDR1 is SQVTM and CDR2 is ANQGSEA. CDR3 protein: CSVEFRGAGLYNEQFF. The CDR3 DNA reads as TGCAGCGTTGAATTTCGAGGGGCGGGCCTGTACAATGAGCAGTTCTTC.

The V call is TRBV30, the J call TRBJ1-3, with D hard to call. The CDR3 sequence is 13 residues long. Trimming shortened V by 0 bases and J by 5 bases, and 8 bases separated the two germline ends. The V gene's germline CDR1 is GTSNPN and CDR2 SVGIG (reference sequence). The CDR3 sequence: CAWSVGRRNTIYF. The CDR3 nucleotides are TGTGCCTGGAGTGTAGGCAGGAGAAACACCATATATTTT.

This chain joins TRBV29-1 and TRBJ2-5; 8 bases are a match to TRBD1. This CDR3 has 12 amino acids. Germline lookup yields CDR1 SQVTM and CDR2 ANQGSEA. V shed 4 bases and J 5 bases; nucleotides not matched to a gene: 3. Here the CDR3 reads CSVGGQAETQYF. CDR3 bases: TGCAGCGTTGGGGGACAGGCCGAGACCCAGTACTTC.